This TCR beta chain was observed in a study of blood T cell repertoires in COVID-19. This clone has more than one count but fewer than ten. Authors' methods: The authors estimated nucleated cell counts from reference gene primer amplification. The method was immunoSEQ multiplex PCR; TCRdb's version includes in-frame clones alone and lacks a portion of them. The DNA was the basis for D and trimming; V, J and clone size are from that table. The sample contains roughly 570,000 clones, roughly nine tenths of which appear only once. The CDR3 consists of 15 residues. Germline assignment: CDR1 SGHTA and CDR2 FQGNSA. Trimming took off 3 bases at V and 6 bases at J, with 18 bases between the two ends.

The specimen sequenced was peripheral blood. This chain joins TRBV7-2 and TRBJ2-7; a possible D gene is TRBD2 (6 bases). The TCR was taken from a woman between 50 and 59 years old with COVID-19, enrolled during active disease. CDR3 sequence reads: CASSFSGDELSEQYF. The CDR3 DNA reads TGTGCCAGCAGCTTTAGCGGCGACGAACTCTCCGAGCAGTACTTC.